The present entry profiles one T cell receptor beta chain with its context. These data come from a study of shared T cell receptors in the human thymus. The assay was immunoSEQ multiplex PCR, and TCRdb's table has in-frame clones only and misses some. The table lists roughly 410,000 clones, about 95% of them singletons. The sequenced sample consisted of thymocytes. This receptor was taken from a human donor.

CDR3 sequence reads: CASSMGGEPRKRGPYSNQPQHF. Written as DNA, the CDR3 is TGTGCCAGTAGTATGGGCGGCGAACCTCGGAAGAGAGGCCCGTATAGCAATCAGCCCCAGCATTTT. V is TRBV19 and J is TRBJ1-5, with D hard to call. Germline V gives CDR1 LNHDA, CDR2 SQIVND (reference sequence). CDR3 length: 22 amino acids. The ends were cut back, 3 bases at V and 0 bases at J, with 30 bases in the middle. Full variable domain (outside the CDR3, taken from reference TRBV19 and TRBJ1-5): DGGITQSPKYLFRKEGQNVTLSCEQNLNHDAMYWYRQDPGQGLRLIYYSQIVNDFQKGDIAEGYSVSREKKESFPLTVTSAQKNPTAFYLCASSMGGEPRKRGPYSNQPQHFGDGTRLSIL.